The present TCR beta chain was sequenced within a study of PD-1 blockade in classical Hodgkin lymphoma. No patient escaped relapse after autologous stem cell transplantation, and brentuximab vedotin exposure varied. The ends were cut back, 5 bases at V and 4 bases at J, with 11 bases in the middle. CDR3 size: 14 residues. Germline loops: CDR1 SGHAT, CDR2 FQDESV (reference sequence). Clones were sequenced by immunoSEQ multiplex PCR, and TCRdb holds only the in-frame ones, with some missing. Of 98,000 or so clones in the sample, roughly nine tenths were seen once. The sample here was peripheral blood mononuclear cells (PBMCs), taken before the second cycle of nivolumab. V gene TRBV11-1 combines with J gene TRBJ2-2; D not certain. This sequence was found in a human donor with classical Hodgkin lymphoma. The CDR3 coding sequence is TGTGCCAGCAGCGCCGCCCGGCCCACCGGGGAGCTGTTTTTT. This gives the protein CASSAARPTGELFF.